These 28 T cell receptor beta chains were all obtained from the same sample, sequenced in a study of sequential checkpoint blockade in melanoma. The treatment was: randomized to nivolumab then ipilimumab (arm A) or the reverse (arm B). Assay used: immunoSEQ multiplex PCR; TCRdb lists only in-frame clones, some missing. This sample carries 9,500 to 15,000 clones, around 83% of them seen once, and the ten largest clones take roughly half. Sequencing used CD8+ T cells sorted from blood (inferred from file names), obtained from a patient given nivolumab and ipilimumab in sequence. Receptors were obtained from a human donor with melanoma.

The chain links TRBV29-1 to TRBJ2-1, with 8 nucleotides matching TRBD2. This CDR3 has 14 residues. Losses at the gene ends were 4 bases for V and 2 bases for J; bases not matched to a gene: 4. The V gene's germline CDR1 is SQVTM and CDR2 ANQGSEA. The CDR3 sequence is CSVVRGGAYNEQFF. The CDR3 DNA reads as TGCAGCGTTGTTCGGGGGGGCGCCTACAATGAGCAGTTCTTC.

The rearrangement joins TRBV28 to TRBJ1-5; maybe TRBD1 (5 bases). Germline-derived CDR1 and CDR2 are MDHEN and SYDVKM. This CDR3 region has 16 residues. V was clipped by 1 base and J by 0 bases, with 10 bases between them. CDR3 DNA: TGTGCCAGCAGTTTATATAGACAGAATAGCAATCAGCCCCAGCATTTT. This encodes CASSLYRQNSNQPQHF.

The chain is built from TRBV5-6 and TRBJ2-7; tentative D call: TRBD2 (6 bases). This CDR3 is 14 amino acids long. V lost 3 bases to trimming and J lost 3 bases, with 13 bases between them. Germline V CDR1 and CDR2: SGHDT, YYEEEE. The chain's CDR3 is CASSWTGLVYEQYF. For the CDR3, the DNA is TGTGCCAGCAGCTGGACGGGACTCGTCTACGAGCAGTACTTC.

CDR3 amino acids: CASSQGFSGLGWETQYF. DNA for the CDR3: TGTGCCAGCAGCCAAGGGTTTAGCGGCTTGGGTTGGGAGACCCAGTACTTC. The rearrangement joins TRBV14 to TRBJ2-5; possibly TRBD2 for D (6 bases). V was clipped by 1 base and J by 5 bases, with 20 bases between them. The CDR3 extends over 17 amino acids. Per the germline V gene, CDR1 is SGHDN and CDR2 is FVKESK.

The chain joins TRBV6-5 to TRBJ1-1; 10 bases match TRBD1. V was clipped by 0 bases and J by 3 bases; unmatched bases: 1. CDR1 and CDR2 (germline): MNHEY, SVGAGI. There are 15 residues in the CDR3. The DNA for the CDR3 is TGTGCCAGCAGTTACTCGACAGGGGGCTACACTGAAGCTTTCTTT. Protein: CASSYSTGGYTEAFF.

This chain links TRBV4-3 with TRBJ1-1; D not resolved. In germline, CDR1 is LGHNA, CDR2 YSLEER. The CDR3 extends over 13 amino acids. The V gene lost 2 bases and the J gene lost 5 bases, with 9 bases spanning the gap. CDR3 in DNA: TGCGCCAGCAGCCAAAATCGGGGAACTGAAGCTTTCTTT. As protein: CASSQNRGTEAFF.

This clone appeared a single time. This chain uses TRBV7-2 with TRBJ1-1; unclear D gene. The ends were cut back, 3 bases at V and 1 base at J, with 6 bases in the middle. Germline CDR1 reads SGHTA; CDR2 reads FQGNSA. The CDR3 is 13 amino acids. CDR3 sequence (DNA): TGTGCCAGCAGCTTCGGAGGGAACACTGAAGCTTTCTTT. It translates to CASSFGGNTEAFF.

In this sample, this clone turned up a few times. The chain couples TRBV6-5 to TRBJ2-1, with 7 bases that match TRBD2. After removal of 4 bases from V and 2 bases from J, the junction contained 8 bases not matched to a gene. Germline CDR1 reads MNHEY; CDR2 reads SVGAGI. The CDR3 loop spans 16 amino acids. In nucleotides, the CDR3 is TGTGCCAGCAGTTCCGTGAGCGGGGCGGCCTACAATGAGCAGTTCTTC. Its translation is CASSSVSGAAYNEQFF.

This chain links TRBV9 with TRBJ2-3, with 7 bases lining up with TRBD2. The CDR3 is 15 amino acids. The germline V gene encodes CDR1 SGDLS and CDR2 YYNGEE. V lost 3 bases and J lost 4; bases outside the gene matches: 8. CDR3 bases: TGTGCCAGCAGCGGCCTAGCGGAACCTTCAGATACGCAGTATTTT. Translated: CASSGLAEPSDTQYF.

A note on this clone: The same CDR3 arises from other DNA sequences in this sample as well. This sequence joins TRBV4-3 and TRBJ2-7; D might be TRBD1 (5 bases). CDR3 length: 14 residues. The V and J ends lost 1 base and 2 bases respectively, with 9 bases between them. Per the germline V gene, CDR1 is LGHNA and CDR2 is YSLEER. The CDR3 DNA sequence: TGCGCCAGCAGCCAAGGACAAGGGGCCTACGAGCAGTACTTC. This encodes CASSQGQGAYEQYF.

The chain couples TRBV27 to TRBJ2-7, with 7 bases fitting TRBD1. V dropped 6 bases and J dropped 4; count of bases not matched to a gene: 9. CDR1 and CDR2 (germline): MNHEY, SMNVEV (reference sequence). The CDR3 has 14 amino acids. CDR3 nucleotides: TGTGCCAGCAGCTACGACAGGGTTCCGTACGAGCAGTACTTC. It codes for CASSYDRVPYEQYF.

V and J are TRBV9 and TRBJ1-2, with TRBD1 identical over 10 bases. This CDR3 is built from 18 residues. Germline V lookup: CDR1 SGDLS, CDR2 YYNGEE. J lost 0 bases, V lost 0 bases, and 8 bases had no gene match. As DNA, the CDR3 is TGTGCCAGCAGCGTAGATTCGGGGACAGGGGATTCTAACTATGGCTACACCTTC. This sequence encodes CASSVDSGTGDSNYGYTF.

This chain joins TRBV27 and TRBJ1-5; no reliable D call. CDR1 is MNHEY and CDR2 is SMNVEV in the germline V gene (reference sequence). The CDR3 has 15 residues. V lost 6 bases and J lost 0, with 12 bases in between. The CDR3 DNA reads TGTGCCAGCAGCCTTAGTCCTTATAGCAATCAGCCCCAGCATTTT. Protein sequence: CASSLSPYSNQPQHF.

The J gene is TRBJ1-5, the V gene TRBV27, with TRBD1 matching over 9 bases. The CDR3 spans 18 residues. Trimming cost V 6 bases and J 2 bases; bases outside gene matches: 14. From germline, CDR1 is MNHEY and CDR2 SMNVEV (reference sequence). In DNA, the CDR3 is TGTGCCAGCAGCAAAAAAGGGGGACAGGGTGAGGGCAATCAGCCCCAGCATTTT. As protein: CASSKKGGQGEGNQPQHF.

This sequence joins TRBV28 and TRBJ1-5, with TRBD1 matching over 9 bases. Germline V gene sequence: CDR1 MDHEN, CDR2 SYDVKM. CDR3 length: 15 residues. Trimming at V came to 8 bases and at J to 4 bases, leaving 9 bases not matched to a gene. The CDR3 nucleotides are TGTGCCAGCTTCCAACAGGGGGCTAATAATCAGCCCCAGCATTTT. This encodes CASFQQGANNQPQHF.

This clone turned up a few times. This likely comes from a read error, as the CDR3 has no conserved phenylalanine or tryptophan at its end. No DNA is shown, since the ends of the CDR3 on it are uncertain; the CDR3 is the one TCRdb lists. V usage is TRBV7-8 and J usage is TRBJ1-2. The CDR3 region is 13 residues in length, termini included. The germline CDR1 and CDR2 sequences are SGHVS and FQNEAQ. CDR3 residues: CASSRLAGSGSSL.

The CDR3 here is CASSFYPRTGSGNTIYF. The CDR3, as DNA: TGTGCCAGCAGTTTTTACCCCCGGACAGGGTCTGGAAACACCATATATTTT. The chain is built from TRBV28 and TRBJ1-3; TRBD1 agrees at 8 bases. V gave up 3 bases and J gave up 1 base; unmatched junction bases: 8. CDR1 is MDHEN and CDR2 is SYDVKM in the germline V gene. CDR3 size: 17 residues.

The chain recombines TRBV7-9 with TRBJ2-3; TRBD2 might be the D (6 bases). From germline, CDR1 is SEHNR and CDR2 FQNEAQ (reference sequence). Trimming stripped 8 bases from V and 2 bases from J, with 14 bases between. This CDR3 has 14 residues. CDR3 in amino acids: CASCPGANTDTQYF. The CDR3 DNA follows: TGTGCCAGCTGTCCGGGAGCGAACACAGATACGCAGTATTTT.

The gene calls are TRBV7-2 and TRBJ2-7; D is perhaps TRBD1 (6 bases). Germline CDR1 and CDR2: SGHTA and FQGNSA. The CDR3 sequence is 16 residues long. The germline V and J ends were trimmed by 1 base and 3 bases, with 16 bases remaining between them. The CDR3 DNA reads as TGTGCCAGCAGCTTAGGTCTGGGGGCTAGCCTCTACGAGCAGTACTTC. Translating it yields CASSLGLGASLYEQYF. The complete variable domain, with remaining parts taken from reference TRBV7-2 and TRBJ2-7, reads GAGVSQSPSNKVTEKGKDVELRCDPISGHTALYWYRQSLGQGLEFLIYFQGNSAPDKSGLPSDRFSAERTGGSVSTLTIQRTQQEDSAVYLCASSLGLGASLYEQYFGPGTRLTVT.

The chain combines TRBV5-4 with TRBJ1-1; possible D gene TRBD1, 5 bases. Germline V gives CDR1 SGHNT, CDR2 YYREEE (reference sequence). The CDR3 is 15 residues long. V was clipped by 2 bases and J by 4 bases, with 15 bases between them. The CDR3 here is CASSLSPGGGTEAFF. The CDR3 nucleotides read TGTGCCAGCAGCTTATCCCCCGGGGGTGGCACTGAAGCTTTCTTT.

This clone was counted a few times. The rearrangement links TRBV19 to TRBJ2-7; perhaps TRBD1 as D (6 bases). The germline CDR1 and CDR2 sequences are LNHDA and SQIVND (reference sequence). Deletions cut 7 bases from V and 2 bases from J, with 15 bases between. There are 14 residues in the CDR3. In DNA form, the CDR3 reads TGTGCCAGTACCAAAAACAGGGCTACCTACGAGCAGTACTTC. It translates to CASTKNRATYEQYF.

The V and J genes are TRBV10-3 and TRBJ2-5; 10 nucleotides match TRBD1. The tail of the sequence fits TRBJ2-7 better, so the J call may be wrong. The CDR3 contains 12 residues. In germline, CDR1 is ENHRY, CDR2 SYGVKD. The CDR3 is CASGQGAYEQYF. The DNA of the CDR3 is TGTGCCTCTGGACAGGGGGCCTACGAGCAGTACTTC.

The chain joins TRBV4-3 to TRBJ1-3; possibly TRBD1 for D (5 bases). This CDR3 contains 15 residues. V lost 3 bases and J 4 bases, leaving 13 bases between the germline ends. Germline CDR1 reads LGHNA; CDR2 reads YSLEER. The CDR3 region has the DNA TGCGCCAGCAGCCAGTCGGAGGGGCTCGGAAACACCATATATTTT. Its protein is CASSQSEGLGNTIYF.

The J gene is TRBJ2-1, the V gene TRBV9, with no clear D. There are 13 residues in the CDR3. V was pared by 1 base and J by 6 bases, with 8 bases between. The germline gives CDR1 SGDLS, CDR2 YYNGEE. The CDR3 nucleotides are TGTGCCAGCAGCGTACCAGGATTCAATGAGCAGTTCTTC. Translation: CASSVPGFNEQFF.

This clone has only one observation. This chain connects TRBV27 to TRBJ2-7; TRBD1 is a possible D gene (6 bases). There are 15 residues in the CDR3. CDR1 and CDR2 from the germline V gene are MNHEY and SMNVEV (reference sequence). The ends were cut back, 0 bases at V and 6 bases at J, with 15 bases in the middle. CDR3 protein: CASSLSVGRDIEQYF. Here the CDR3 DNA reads TGTGCCAGCAGTTTATCAGTTGGACGGGACATCGAGCAGTACTTC.

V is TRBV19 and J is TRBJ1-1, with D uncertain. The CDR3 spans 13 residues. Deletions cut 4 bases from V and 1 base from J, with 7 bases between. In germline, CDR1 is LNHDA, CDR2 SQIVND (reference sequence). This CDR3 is CASSRTQNTEAFF. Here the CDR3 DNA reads TGTGCCAGTAGTAGGACTCAGAACACTGAAGCTTTCTTT.

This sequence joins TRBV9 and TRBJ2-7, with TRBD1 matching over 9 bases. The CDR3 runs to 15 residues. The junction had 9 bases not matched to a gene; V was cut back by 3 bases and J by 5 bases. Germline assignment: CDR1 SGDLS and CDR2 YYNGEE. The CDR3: CASSARRDRDHEQYF. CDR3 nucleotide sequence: TGTGCCAGCAGCGCACGCCGGGACAGGGATCACGAGCAGTACTTC. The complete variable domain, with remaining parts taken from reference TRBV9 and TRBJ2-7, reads DSGVTQTPKHLITATGQRVTLRCSPRSGDLSVYWYQQSLDQGLQFLIQYYNGEERAKGNILERFSAQQFPDLHSELNLSSLELGDSALYFCASSARRDRDHEQYFGPGTRLTVT.

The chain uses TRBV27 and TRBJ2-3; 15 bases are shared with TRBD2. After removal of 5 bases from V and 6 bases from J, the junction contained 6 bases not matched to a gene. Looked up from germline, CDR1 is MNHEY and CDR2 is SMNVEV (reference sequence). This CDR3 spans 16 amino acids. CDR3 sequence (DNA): TGTGCCAGCAGTCGGTGGACTAGCGGGGGGGCGGATACGCAGTATTTT. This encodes CASSRWTSGGADTQYF.